These 21 T cell receptor beta chains share one sample of origin, sequenced in a study of blood T cells in healthy people across ages. A J-beta primer mix and a sample-barcoded 5' primer were used in a second PCR of roughly 6 to 11 cycles. TCRdb itself ran the 5' RACE reads through MiXCR, one entry per CDR3 protein. The sample records about 830,000 distinct CDR3 sequences, roughly 50% being singletons. What was sequenced was blood. These receptors were obtained from a man aged 25 to 40 in good health.

This clonotype was seen only a few times. The chain combines TRBV29-1 with TRBJ2-5; D tentatively fits TRBD1 or TRBD2 (5 bases each). V was trimmed by 0 bases and J by 9 bases, leaving 14 bases between them. Per the germline V gene, CDR1 is SQVTM and CDR2 is ANQGSEA. This CDR3 comprises 13 residues. The CDR3 nucleotides are TGCAGCGTTGAAGATCTACGACTGGGGGCCCAGTACTTC. Protein product: CSVEDLRLGAQYF.

The rearrangement links TRBV7-2 to TRBJ2-3, with TRBD2 identical over 11 bases. CDR3 length: 17 amino acids. J gave up 1 base and V 3 bases, and 6 bases lay outside the gene matches. Germline V gene sequence: CDR1 SGHTA, CDR2 FQGNSA. The CDR3 loop is CASSLNSGRAGTDTQYF. The CDR3 DNA reads TGTGCCAGCAGCTTGAATAGCGGGAGGGCTGGCACAGATACGCAGTATTTT.

V gene TRBV6-2 or TRBV6-3 combines with J gene TRBJ2-7; the D gene is possibly TRBD2 (5 bases). Germline values: CDR1 MNHEY, CDR2 SVGEGT. CDR3 length: 13 amino acids. V was clipped by 7 bases and J by 0 bases, with 10 bases between them. The CDR3 sequence: CASKTTNSYEQYF. CDR3 DNA: TGTGCCAGCAAGACGACTAACTCCTACGAGCAGTACTTC.

The J gene is TRBJ2-7, the V gene TRBV5-1, with TRBD2 identical over 7 bases. After removal of 7 bases from V and 2 bases from J, the junction contained 9 bases not matched to a gene. CDR1 is SGHRS and CDR2 is YFSETQ in the germline V gene. The CDR3 spans 14 residues. The CDR3 protein is CASSYGTTTYEQYF. CDR3 in DNA: TGCGCCAGCTCCTACGGGACTACTACCTACGAGCAGTACTTC.

The V and J genes are TRBV27 and TRBJ1-2, with D possibly matching TRBD1 (6 bases). This CDR3 contains 15 residues. The V gene lost 4 bases and the J gene lost 4 bases, with 16 bases spanning the gap. The V gene's germline CDR1 is MNHEY and CDR2 SMNVEV (reference sequence). The CDR3 region has the DNA TGTGCCAGCAGTTCAGGACAGCCTAGGTCCTATGGCTACACCTTC. Translation: CASSSGQPRSYGYTF.

There are a few counts of this clonotype. V usage is TRBV6-5 and J usage is TRBJ2-5; D is uncertain. The DNA end favors TRBJ2-7, so the J call may be wrong. The CDR3 is 13 residues long. In germline, CDR1 is MNHEY, CDR2 SVGAGI. The CDR3: CASSYSRLTEQYF. The CDR3 DNA reads as TGTGCCAGCAGTTACTCGAGGCTTACCGAGCAGTACTTC.

This clonotype came up many times. The chain carries TRBV7-2 and TRBJ2-5; D not certain. The CDR3 runs to 13 residues. Germline CDR1 and CDR2: SGHTA and FQGNSA. Trimming pared 6 bases from V and 2 bases from J, leaving 10 bases between. CDR3 in DNA: TGTGCCAGCAGTTCCGATAGGCAAGAGACCCAGTACTTC. This translates into CASSSDRQETQYF.

This clonotype was seen more than once but under ten times. The chain is built from TRBV3-1 and TRBJ2-1; D ambiguous. The germline V gene encodes CDR1 LGHDT and CDR2 YNNKEL (reference sequence). The CDR3 covers 12 residues. V lost 1 base and J lost 6, with 4 bases in between. CDR3 amino acids: CASSQVLNEQFF. As DNA, the CDR3 is TGTGCCAGCAGCCAAGTGCTCAATGAGCAGTTCTTC.

The chain is built from TRBV29-1 and TRBJ1-2, with a weak D call TRBD1 (6 bases). The germline V and J ends were trimmed by 5 bases and 3 bases, with 10 bases remaining between them. In germline, CDR1 is SQVTM, CDR2 ANQGSEA. This CDR3 is built from 12 residues. The chain's CDR3 is CSVKGVDYGYTF. CDR3 in DNA: TGCAGCGTTAAGGGGGTCGACTATGGCTACACCTTC. The variable domain in full, with the rest retrieved from reference TRBV29-1 and TRBJ1-2, is SAVISQKPSRDICQRGTSLTIQCQVDSQVTMMFWYRQQPGQSLTLIATANQGSEATYESGFVIDKFPISRPNLTFSTLTVSNMSPEDSSIYLCSVKGVDYGYTFGSGTRLTVV.

The rearrangement links TRBV7-2 to TRBJ2-1; TRBD2 matches at 7 bases. Germline values: CDR1 SGHTA, CDR2 FQGNSA. This CDR3 is 14 amino acids long. Germline trimming cut 1 base from V and 9 bases from J; bases unmatched to any gene: 6. The DNA for the CDR3 is TGTGCCAGCAGCTTAGGTCGGGAGGTCACTGAGCAGTTCTTC. Translated, it gives CASSLGREVTEQFF.

The chain links TRBV30 to TRBJ2-5; no clear D. The J call may be mistaken, given a closer DNA end match to TRBJ2-7. This CDR3 contains 14 residues. Per the germline V gene, CDR1 is GTSNPN and CDR2 is SVGIG (reference sequence). CDR3 sequence: CAWSGAQEPYEQYF. The CDR3, as DNA: TGTGCCTGGAGTGGTGCGCAGGAACCCTACGAGCAGTACTTC.

The V call is TRBV28, the J call TRBJ2-1; 8 positions agree with TRBD2. This CDR3 comprises 14 residues. Germline V lookup: CDR1 MDHEN, CDR2 SYDVKM. V trimming: 7 bases; J trimming: 9 bases; junction bases outside the gene matches: 11. For the CDR3, the DNA is TGTGCCAGCACTCCCCAGCGGGAGATCGTTGAGCAGTTCTTC. This translates into CASTPQREIVEQFF.

The chain links TRBV28 to TRBJ2-7; D is uncertain. V was cut by 7 bases and J by 0 bases, with 16 bases left in between. Germline lookup yields CDR1 MDHEN and CDR2 SYDVKM. The CDR3 extends over 15 amino acids. The CDR3 coding sequence is TGTGCCAGCACCCCGGTAGCCTCCGTCTCCTACGAGCAGTACTTC. As protein: CASTPVASVSYEQYF.

V usage is TRBV7-6 and J usage is TRBJ2-6; D call uncertain. CDR1 is SGHVS and CDR2 is FNYEAQ in the germline V gene. The CDR3 has 16 amino acids. With 7 bases removed from V and 2 bases from J, the gap between germline ends came to 15 bases. In DNA form, the CDR3 reads TGTGCCAGCAATCAGGTGGCAGGCGCTGGGGCCAACGTCCTGACTTTC. Translation: CASNQVAGAGANVLTF.

The J gene is TRBJ1-1, the V gene TRBV7-2; D possibly corresponds to TRBD1 (6 bases). CDR1 is SGHTA, CDR2 FQGNSA, per germline. CDR3 size: 13 residues. Trimming shortened V by 2 bases and J by 10 bases, and 14 bases separated the two germline ends. DNA for the CDR3: TGTGCCAGCAGCTTAAATATGATAGGGGGAGCTTTCTTT. This codes for CASSLNMIGGAFF.

The chain is built from TRBV20-1 and TRBJ2-3, with 9 nucleotides matching TRBD2. J lost 5 bases, V lost 7 bases, and 7 bases had no gene match. There are 13 residues in the CDR3. In germline, CDR1 is DFQATT, CDR2 SNEGSKA (reference sequence). The DNA of the CDR3 is TGCAGTGTTGGGCGGGAGGGTAGAGATACGCAGTATTTT. Translation: CSVGREGRDTQYF.

The chain carries TRBV5-5 and TRBJ2-1, with D possibly called TRBD1 or TRBD2 (5 bases each). V was cut by 2 bases and J by 5 bases, with 14 bases left in between. The CDR3 spans 15 residues. Per germline, CDR1 SGHKS and CDR2 YYEKEE (reference sequence). The CDR3 sequence is CASSFFGGENNEQFF. The CDR3 DNA sequence: TGTGCCAGCAGCTTTTTTGGGGGAGAGAACAATGAGCAGTTCTTC.

Only a few counts were recorded for this clonotype. The chain links TRBV9 to TRBJ2-1; D is perhaps TRBD2 (6 bases). The germline gives CDR1 SGDLS, CDR2 YYNGEE. V was clipped by 3 bases and J by 7 bases, with 11 bases between them. The CDR3 loop spans 13 amino acids. For the CDR3, the DNA is TGTGCCAGCAGCGCGGAGGGGTTTAATGAGCAGTTCTTC. Protein product: CASSAEGFNEQFF.

In this sample, this clonotype turned up a few times. This chain uses TRBV7-8 with TRBJ2-1; D uncertain. The germline V and J ends were trimmed by 1 base and 6 bases, with 13 bases remaining between them. Germline V gene lookup returns CDR1 SGHVS and CDR2 FQNEAQ. This CDR3 spans 15 amino acids. The CDR3 protein is CASSLEVAVVNEQFF. Here the CDR3 DNA reads TGTGCCAGCAGCTTAGAGGTGGCGGTCGTCAATGAGCAGTTCTTC.

In DNA, the CDR3 is TGTGCCACCAGCAGAGATCCCTCAAGCGGGGGGTGGGAGACCCAGTACTTC. It is translated as CATSRDPSSGGWETQYF. The chain employs TRBV15 and TRBJ2-7; TRBD2 matches at 9 bases. The J call is doubtful: the DNA matches TRBJ2-5 better. Germline lookup yields CDR1 LNHNV and CDR2 YYDKDF (reference sequence). The CDR3 loop spans 17 amino acids.

The chain's CDR3 is CAGGRTSTDTQYF. The CDR3 DNA is TGTGCCGGAGGGAGGACTAGCACAGATACGCAGTATTTT. The rearrangement joins TRBV2 to TRBJ2-3, with TRBD2 as a possible D gene (6 bases). CDR3 length: 13 amino acids. Germline CDR1 reads SNHLY; CDR2 reads FYNNEI. The V gene lost 11 bases and the J gene lost 0 bases, with 12 bases spanning the gap.